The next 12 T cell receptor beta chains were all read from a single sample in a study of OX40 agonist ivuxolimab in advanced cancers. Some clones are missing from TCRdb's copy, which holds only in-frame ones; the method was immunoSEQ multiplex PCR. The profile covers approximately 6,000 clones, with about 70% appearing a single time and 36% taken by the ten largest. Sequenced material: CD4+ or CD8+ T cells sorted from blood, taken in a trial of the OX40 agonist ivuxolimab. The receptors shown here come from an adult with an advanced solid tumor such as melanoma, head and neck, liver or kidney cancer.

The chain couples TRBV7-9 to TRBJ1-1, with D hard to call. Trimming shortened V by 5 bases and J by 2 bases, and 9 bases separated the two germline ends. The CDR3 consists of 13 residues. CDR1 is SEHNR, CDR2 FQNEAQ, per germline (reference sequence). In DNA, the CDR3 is TGTGCCAGCAGCCTAACATCAAACACTGAAGCTTTCTTT. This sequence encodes CASSLTSNTEAFF.

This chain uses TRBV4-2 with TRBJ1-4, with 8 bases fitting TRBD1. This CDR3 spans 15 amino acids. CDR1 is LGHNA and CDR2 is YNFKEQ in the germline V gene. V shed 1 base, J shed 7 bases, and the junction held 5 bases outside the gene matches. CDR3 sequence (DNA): TGTGCCAGCAGCCAAGGACAGGGGACAAGTGAAAAACTGTTTTTT. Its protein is CASSQGQGTSEKLFF.

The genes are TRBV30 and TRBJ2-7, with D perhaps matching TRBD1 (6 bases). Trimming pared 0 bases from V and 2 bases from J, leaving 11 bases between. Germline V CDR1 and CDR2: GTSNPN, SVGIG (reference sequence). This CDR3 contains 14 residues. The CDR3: CAWSVGRGAYEQYF. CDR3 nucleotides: TGTGCCTGGAGTGTAGGCAGGGGCGCCTACGAGCAGTACTTC.

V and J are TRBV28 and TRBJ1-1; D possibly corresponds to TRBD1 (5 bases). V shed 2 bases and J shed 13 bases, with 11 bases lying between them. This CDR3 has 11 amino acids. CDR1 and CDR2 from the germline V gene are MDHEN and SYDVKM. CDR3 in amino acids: CASSLGGGGFF. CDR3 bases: TGTGCCAGCAGTTTAGGGGGGGGAGGTTTCTTT.

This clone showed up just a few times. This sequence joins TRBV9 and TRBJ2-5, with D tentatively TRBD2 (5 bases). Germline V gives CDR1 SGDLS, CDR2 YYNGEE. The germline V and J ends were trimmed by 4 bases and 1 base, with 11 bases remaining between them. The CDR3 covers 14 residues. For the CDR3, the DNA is TGTGCCAGCAGCCTCGGGGTCCCCCAAGAGACCCAGTACTTC. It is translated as CASSLGVPQETQYF.

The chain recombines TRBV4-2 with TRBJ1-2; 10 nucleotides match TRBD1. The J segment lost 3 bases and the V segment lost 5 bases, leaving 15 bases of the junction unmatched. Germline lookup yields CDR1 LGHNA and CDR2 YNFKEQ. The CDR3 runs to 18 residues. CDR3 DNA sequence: TGTGCCAGCAGCTTGTCCGGGACAGGGGCCATGATTCACTATGGCTACACCTTC. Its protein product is CASSLSGTGAMIHYGYTF.

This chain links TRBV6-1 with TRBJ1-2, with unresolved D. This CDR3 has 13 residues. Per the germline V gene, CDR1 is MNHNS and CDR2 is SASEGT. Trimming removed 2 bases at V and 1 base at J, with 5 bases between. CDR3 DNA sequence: TGTGCCAGCAGTGAAAGGGATAACTATGGCTACACCTTC. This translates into CASSERDNYGYTF.

The CDR3 nucleotides read TGTGCCAGCAGTGAGAGGCGGAGGAATGAAAAACTGTTTTTT. As protein: CASSERRRNEKLFF. The V and J genes are TRBV6-4 and TRBJ1-4; D remains ambiguous. CDR1 is MRHNA and CDR2 is SNTAGT in the germline V gene. V lost 3 bases to trimming and J lost 5 bases, with 10 bases between them. The length of the CDR3 is 14 residues.

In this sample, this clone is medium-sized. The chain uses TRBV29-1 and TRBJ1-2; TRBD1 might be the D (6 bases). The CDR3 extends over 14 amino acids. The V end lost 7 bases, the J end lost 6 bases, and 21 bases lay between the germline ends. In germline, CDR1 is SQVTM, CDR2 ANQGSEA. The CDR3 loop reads CSAADERGLDGYTF. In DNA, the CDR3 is TGCAGCGCGGCCGACGAACGGGGGCTGGATGGCTACACCTTC.

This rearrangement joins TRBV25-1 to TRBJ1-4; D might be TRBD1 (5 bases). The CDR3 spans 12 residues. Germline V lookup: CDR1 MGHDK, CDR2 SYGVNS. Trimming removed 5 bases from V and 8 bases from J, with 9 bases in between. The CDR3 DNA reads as TGTGCCAGCAGTCCGGGGGGGGAAAAACTGTTTTTT. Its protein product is CASSPGGEKLFF.

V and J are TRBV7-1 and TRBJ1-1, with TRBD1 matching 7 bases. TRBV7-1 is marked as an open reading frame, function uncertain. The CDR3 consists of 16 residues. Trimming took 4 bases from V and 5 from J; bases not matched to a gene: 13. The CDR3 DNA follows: TGTGCCAGCAGCTTAGTTTGGGCCAGGGGGGAAACTGAAGCTTTCTTT. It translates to CASSLVWARGETEAFF.

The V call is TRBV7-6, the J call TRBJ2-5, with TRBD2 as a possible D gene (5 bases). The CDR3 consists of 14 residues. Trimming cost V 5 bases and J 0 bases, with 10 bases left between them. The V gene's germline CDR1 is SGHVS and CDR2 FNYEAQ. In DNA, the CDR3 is TGTGCCAGCAGCGATATAGCGAACCAAGAGACCCAGTACTTC. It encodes CASSDIANQETQYF.